This is a list of T cell receptor beta chains from one sample in a study of regulatory T cells in long-lasting Graves disease. TCRdb redid the calling of the multiplex PCR reads with MiXCR, one entry per CDR3 protein. The sample lists about 430,000 distinct CDR3 sequences; about 15% were seen once. These records were also assigned to another study, of T cells in Graves' hyperthyroidism and ophthalmopathy.

The sample consisted of peripheral blood mononuclear cells (PBMCs), taken at new diagnosis, from a patient treated with antithyroid drugs. These receptors were obtained from a middle-aged woman with Graves disease. Both conserved end residues are trimmed from each CDR3. A D gene is named only where the DNA matches it firmly.

V gene: TRBV19
D gene: NA
J gene: TRBJ1-2
CDR3 protein: ASNTDGSVGYT

V gene: TRBV5-5
D gene: TRBD1
J gene: TRBJ2-7
CDR3 protein: ASTPFDRVSYEQY

V gene: TRBV10-3
D gene: NA
J gene: TRBJ2-3
CDR3 protein: AISGPTDTQY

V gene: TRBV30
D gene: NA
J gene: TRBJ2-7
CDR3 protein: AWSLSDEQY

V gene: TRBV20-1
D gene: TRBD2
J gene: TRBJ2-7
CDR3 protein: SARGGSGVYEQY

V gene: TRBV7-2
D gene: NA
J gene: TRBJ1-2
CDR3 protein: ASSLAGPIYYGYT

V gene: TRBV20-1
D gene: NA
J gene: TRBJ1-5
CDR3 protein: SARDRSGGNQPQH

V gene: TRBV28
D gene: TRBD1
J gene: TRBJ1-4
CDR3 protein: ASSLDRGSFEKLF

V gene: TRBV2
D gene: TRBD1
J gene: TRBJ1-2
CDR3 protein: ASRAGTGSYGYT

V gene: TRBV5-4
D gene: TRBD2
J gene: TRBJ2-7
CDR3 protein: ASSSAGTSGYEQY

V gene: TRBV10-3
D gene: NA
J gene: TRBJ1-5
CDR3 protein: AIRGQDSNQPQH

V gene: TRBV30
D gene: TRBD1
J gene: TRBJ2-7
CDR3 protein: AWSRKGAWEQY

V gene: TRBV11-3
D gene: NA
J gene: TRBJ2-2
CDR3 protein: ASSLRAGKTGELF

V gene: TRBV6-6
D gene: NA
J gene: TRBJ2-2
CDR3 protein: ASSYSTSSGELF

V gene: TRBV6-5
D gene: TRBD2
J gene: TRBJ2-1
CDR3 protein: ASSYLPGTSGSINEQF

V gene: TRBV20-1
D gene: NA
J gene: TRBJ1-1
CDR3 protein: SARVQGYTEAF

V gene: TRBV6-1
D gene: NA
J gene: TRBJ2-1
CDR3 protein: ASSEIVGDIYNEQF